A single sample gave rise to the 31 T cell receptor beta chains below, sequenced in a study of cytomegalovirus exposure and HLA in healthy donors. The PCR employed 60 Vbeta primers together with 13 Jbeta primers. Sequencing used immunoSEQ multiplex PCR; TCRdb keeps in-frame clones, though not all of them. This specimen shows approximately 58,000 clones; the ten leading clones hold 3.6%. The sample consisted of PBMCs. The receptors derive from a woman in her late teens or twenties in good health and CMV-seronegative.

The chain uses TRBV4-2 and TRBJ2-7; TRBD2 matches at 7 bases. The CDR3 sequence is 16 residues long. V was clipped by 4 bases and J by 2 bases; unmatched bases: 11. The germline V gene encodes CDR1 LGHNA and CDR2 YNFKEQ. CDR3: CASSPRGGGSAYEQYF. The CDR3 coding sequence is TGTGCCAGCAGCCCTCGTGGGGGAGGGAGCGCCTACGAGCAGTACTTC.

The genes are TRBV4-1 and TRBJ2-7; no reliable D call. Germline V gene sequence: CDR1 MGHRA, CDR2 YSYEKL. Trimming removed 1 base from V and 12 bases from J, with 19 bases in between. This CDR3 has 14 amino acids. The CDR3 is CASSQVGRVPNRYF. DNA of the CDR3: TGCGCCAGCAGCCAAGTGGGTCGGGTGCCGAATCGGTACTTC.

This chain joins TRBV5-6 and TRBJ2-2; possible D gene TRBD2, 5 bases. V gave up 4 bases and J gave up 3 bases, with 16 bases separating them. Germline V gene lookup returns CDR1 SGHDT and CDR2 YYEEEE. The length of the CDR3 is 16 residues. The CDR3 loop is CASSPGLVKYTGELFF. The CDR3 DNA reads as TGTGCCAGCAGCCCCGGACTGGTGAAATACACCGGGGAGCTGTTTTTT.

The V call is TRBV6-5, the J call TRBJ2-7; D perhaps matches TRBD2 (5 bases). CDR3 length: 16 amino acids. V was clipped by 2 bases and J by 1 base, with 15 bases between them. Looked up from germline, CDR1 is MNHEY and CDR2 is SVGAGI. CDR3 protein: CASSYGRASNSYEQYF. In DNA form, the CDR3 reads TGTGCCAGCAGTTACGGGCGGGCCTCCAATTCCTACGAGCAGTACTTC.

The V call is TRBV5-6, the J call TRBJ2-2; 9 bases are shared with TRBD1. The germline V gene has CDR1 SGHDT and CDR2 YYEEEE. V lost 4 bases to trimming and J lost 4 bases; unmatched junction nucleotides: 5. CDR3 size: 15 residues. The CDR3 is CASSPGTGTTGELFF. Here the CDR3 DNA reads TGTGCCAGCAGCCCCGGGACAGGGACCACCGGGGAGCTGTTTTTT.

The chain recombines TRBV6-5 with TRBJ1-2; 12 nucleotides match TRBD1. V was clipped by 1 base and J by 6 bases; unmatched bases: 3. This CDR3 is built from 15 residues. Per germline, CDR1 MNHEY and CDR2 SVGAGI. The CDR3 spells CASSYFGTGGNGYTF. CDR3 nucleotide sequence: TGTGCCAGCAGTTACTTTGGGACAGGGGGCAATGGCTACACCTTC.

This chain uses TRBV6-6 with TRBJ2-3; 10 bases are a match to TRBD2. Per the germline V gene, CDR1 is MNHNY and CDR2 is SVGAGI (reference sequence). The CDR3 contains 14 residues. Trimming took 7 bases from V and 2 from J; bases not matched to a gene: 3. For the CDR3, the DNA is TGTGCCAGCACGCTAGCGGGGGACACAGATACGCAGTATTTT. This gives the protein CASTLAGDTDTQYF.

The chain employs TRBV11-2 and TRBJ1-1, with TRBD1 identical over 9 bases. The CDR3 length is 15 residues. Germline V CDR1 and CDR2: SGHAT, FQNNGV. V lost 1 base, J lost 7 bases, and 7 bases stayed unmatched. The CDR3 loop reads CASSLVTGGRIEAFF. In nucleotides, the CDR3 is TGTGCCAGCAGCTTAGTTACAGGGGGCAGGATTGAAGCTTTCTTT.

The CDR3 reads CASSIARGEGNQPQHF. Here the CDR3 DNA reads TGTGCCAGTAGTATAGCCCGAGGGGAGGGCAATCAGCCCCAGCATTTT. This chain uses TRBV19 with TRBJ1-5; maybe TRBD1 (5 bases). Germline V gives CDR1 LNHDA, CDR2 SQIVND (reference sequence). Deletions cut 1 base from V and 2 bases from J, with 12 bases between. CDR3 length: 16 residues.

The CDR3 is CASSIDRVVTYGYTF. The DNA of the CDR3 is TGTGCCAGTAGTATAGACAGGGTGGTAACCTATGGCTACACCTTC. The chain uses TRBV19 and TRBJ1-2; D may be TRBD1 (5 bases). This CDR3 has 15 amino acids. Germline CDR1 is LNHDA and CDR2 is SQIVND (reference sequence). V lost 0 bases, J lost 4 bases, and 12 bases lay in between.

This chain connects TRBV6-5 to TRBJ2-7; 7 nucleotides align to TRBD2. The CDR3 extends over 15 amino acids. V dropped 6 bases and J dropped 2; count of bases not matched to a gene: 10. Germline V lookup: CDR1 MNHEY, CDR2 SVGAGI. CDR3 bases: TGTGCCAGCAGCGACGGAGCGGGAATCGCCTACGAGCAGTACTTC. This sequence encodes CASSDGAGIAYEQYF.

Turning to this clone: One end of the junction varies from germline; a read error may be responsible. The rearrangement links TRBV5-1 to TRBJ2-1; TRBD2 agrees at 13 bases. Germline assignment: CDR1 SGHRS and CDR2 YFSETQ. The CDR3 loop spans 14 amino acids. The CDR3 region has the DNA TGCGCCAGCAGCTTGTACACTAGCGGGAGGGTGGGGATCTTC. Translation: CASSLYTSGRVGIF.

The chain is built from TRBV5-6 and TRBJ2-7, with TRBD2 matching 8 bases. The J segment lost 7 bases and the V segment lost 5 bases, leaving 17 bases of the junction unmatched. The germline V gene encodes CDR1 SGHDT and CDR2 YYEEEE. The CDR3 loop spans 16 amino acids. CDR3 amino acids: CASRPGGQAGVEEQYF. The CDR3, as DNA: TGTGCCAGCAGGCCTGGTGGTCAAGCGGGAGTGGAAGAGCAGTACTTC.

The chain combines TRBV2 with TRBJ2-7; D gene unclear. The ends were cut back, 6 bases at V and 4 bases at J, with 7 bases in the middle. The CDR3 length is 11 residues. Germline V gene data show CDR1 as SNHLY and CDR2 as FYNNEI. CDR3 sequence reads: CASSPSYEQYF. CDR3 nucleotide sequence: TGTGCCAGCAGCCCCTCTTACGAGCAGTACTTC.

V gene TRBV2 combines with J gene TRBJ2-3; D is uncertain. V dropped 7 bases and J dropped 2 bases, with 13 bases sitting between them. The CDR3 contains 14 residues. Germline assignment: CDR1 SNHLY and CDR2 FYNNEI. Here the CDR3 DNA reads TGTGCCAGCACCGGAGATTACCCCACAGATACGCAGTATTTT. It encodes CASTGDYPTDTQYF.

The chain carries TRBV6-5 and TRBJ2-5, with 10 bases lining up with TRBD1. The CDR3 length is 14 residues. CDR1 MNHEY and CDR2 SVGAGI come from the germline V gene. The trim removed 4 bases at V and 5 bases at J, leaving 4 bases unmatched. The CDR3 sequence: CASSLTGGAETQYF. Here the CDR3 DNA reads TGTGCCAGCAGTTTGACAGGGGGCGCGGAGACCCAGTACTTC.

J is TRBJ2-7 and V is TRBV19; TRBD2 agrees at 9 bases. This CDR3 is built from 14 residues. Trimming removed 3 bases from V and 3 bases from J; junction bases left unmatched: 3. Germline V gives CDR1 LNHDA, CDR2 SQIVND (reference sequence). CDR3 loop: CASSMGRGGYEQYF. The CDR3 region has the DNA TGTGCCAGTAGTATGGGGCGGGGGGGCTACGAGCAGTACTTC. Full variable domain (missing parts from reference TRBV19 and TRBJ2-7): DGGITQSPKYLFRKEGQNVTLSCEQNLNHDAMYWYRQDPGQGLRLIYYSQIVNDFQKGDIAEGYSVSREKKESFPLTVTSAQKNPTAFYLCASSMGRGGYEQYFGPGTRLTVT.

The chain is built from TRBV11-3 and TRBJ2-1, with 7 bases identical to TRBD2. Losses at the gene ends were 4 bases for V and 4 bases for J; bases not matched to a gene: 10. The CDR3 has 16 amino acids. CDR1 and CDR2 from the germline V gene are SGHNT and YENEEA. The CDR3: CASSYQTRGSYNEQFF. Written as DNA, the CDR3 is TGTGCCAGCAGCTACCAAACTCGCGGGAGTTACAATGAGCAGTTCTTC.

The rearrangement joins TRBV4-1 to TRBJ2-6; 7 bases agree with TRBD2. Trimming at V came to 5 bases and at J to 0 bases, leaving 7 bases not matched to a gene. Germline V lookup: CDR1 MGHRA, CDR2 YSYEKL. The CDR3 has 17 amino acids. CDR3 nucleotide sequence: TGCGCCAGCAGCGATCGGGACTATCGCTCTGGGGCCAACGTCCTGACTTTC. This translates into CASSDRDYRSGANVLTF.

V usage is TRBV5-4 and J usage is TRBJ1-2, with TRBD1 identical over 10 bases. CDR3 length: 14 amino acids. V was pared by 2 bases and J by 7 bases, with 5 bases of the junction left unmatched. Germline V lookup: CDR1 SGHNT, CDR2 YYREEE (reference sequence). CDR3 DNA sequence: TGTGCCAGCAGCTTAGACGGGACAGGGGCTGGCTACACCTTC. Amino acids: CASSLDGTGAGYTF.

The chain carries TRBV5-1 and TRBJ2-7; the match to TRBD1 covers 9 bases. J lost 6 bases, V lost 0 bases, and 4 bases had no gene match. The CDR3 contains 14 residues. Germline CDR1 and CDR2: SGHRS and YFSETQ. Here the CDR3 reads CASSLDGTGTEQYF. CDR3 in DNA: TGCGCCAGCAGCTTGGACGGGACAGGGACCGAGCAGTACTTC.

V is TRBV6-4 and J is TRBJ1-2; TRBD1 aligns across 12 bases. V gave up 3 bases and J gave up 6 bases; unmatched junction bases: 5. Germline lookup yields CDR1 MRHNA and CDR2 SNTAGT. This CDR3 region has 15 residues. The CDR3 sequence is CASSEGTGGANGYTF. In DNA form, the CDR3 reads TGTGCCAGCAGTGAGGGGACAGGGGGCGCGAATGGCTACACCTTC.

This chain uses TRBV7-9 with TRBJ2-7; 8 nucleotides agree with TRBD2. J lost 4 bases, V lost 5 bases, and 7 bases had no gene match. Germline V gene lookup returns CDR1 SEHNR and CDR2 FQNEAQ (reference sequence). The CDR3 spans 14 residues. The CDR3 bases are TGTGCCAGCAGCACCAGCGGGAGTCGGTACGAGCAGTACTTC. Encoded protein: CASSTSGSRYEQYF.

This chain connects TRBV10-2 to TRBJ2-5; D may be TRBD1 (6 bases). This CDR3 has 14 amino acids. V lost 0 bases and J lost 3, with 8 bases in between. Germline-derived CDR1 and CDR2 are WSHSY and SAAADI. The DNA of the CDR3 is TGCGCCAGCAGTGAGTCGAACAGGGAAGAGACCCAGTACTTC. This sequence encodes CASSESNREETQYF.

The chain employs TRBV18 and TRBJ2-1; 8 nucleotides agree with TRBD2. There are 15 residues in the CDR3. V was clipped by 1 base and J by 9 bases; unmatched bases: 8. Germline CDR1 reads KGHSH; CDR2 reads LQKENI. The CDR3 reads CASSPLAGLSIEQFF. CDR3 nucleotides: TGTGCCAGCTCACCACTAGCGGGATTAAGCATTGAGCAGTTCTTC.

The chain carries TRBV5-8 and TRBJ2-7; 8 bases match TRBD1. Trimming cost V 3 bases and J 6 bases; bases outside gene matches: 8. Germline-derived CDR1 and CDR2 are SGHTS and YDEGEE. The CDR3 runs 14 residues. CDR3 bases: TGTGCCAGCAGCTCCGACAGGGGTTGGGGCGAGCAGTACTTC. Translating it yields CASSSDRGWGEQYF.

The chain combines TRBV19 with TRBJ2-1; possible D gene TRBD2, 6 bases. Looked up from germline, CDR1 is LNHDA and CDR2 is SQIVND (reference sequence). The CDR3 has 14 amino acids. Trimming stripped 3 bases from V and 5 bases from J, with 11 bases between. In DNA, the CDR3 is TGTGCCAGTAGTATGACTAGAATCAACAATGAGCAGTTCTTC. Its translation: CASSMTRINNEQFF.

The chain links TRBV25-1 to TRBJ1-2; no firm D call. V was trimmed by 6 bases and J by 2 bases, leaving 13 bases between them. CDR1 MGHDK and CDR2 SYGVNS come from the germline V gene. There are 14 residues in the CDR3. The CDR3 reads CASSSELWNYGYTF. Here the CDR3 DNA reads TGTGCCAGCAGCTCGGAGCTATGGAACTATGGCTACACCTTC.

V usage is TRBV7-2 and J usage is TRBJ2-5; TRBD2 aligns across 11 bases. The V segment lost 6 bases and the J segment 3 bases; nucleotides outside the gene matches: 6. There are 15 residues in the CDR3. Germline lookup yields CDR1 SGHTA and CDR2 FQGNSA. The CDR3 protein is CASSPGLAAEETQYF. CDR3 bases: TGTGCCAGCAGTCCGGGACTAGCGGCTGAAGAGACCCAGTACTTC.

V gene TRBV28 combines with J gene TRBJ1-4, with TRBD1 matching over 7 bases. The CDR3 consists of 15 residues. Trimming removed 5 bases from V and 6 bases from J; junction bases left unmatched: 9. CDR1 and CDR2 from the germline V gene are MDHEN and SYDVKM. CDR3 nucleotide sequence: TGTGCCAGCAGTCTCAGACAGGGTTGGGATGAAAAACTGTTTTTT. Protein sequence: CASSLRQGWDEKLFF.

The V and J genes are TRBV19 and TRBJ1-2, with a weak D call TRBD1 (5 bases). The CDR3 is made up of 14 amino acids. Germline assignment: CDR1 LNHDA and CDR2 SQIVND (reference sequence). With 4 bases removed from V and 0 bases from J, the gap between germline ends came to 9 bases. CDR3 loop: CASSKTAANYGYTF. The CDR3 DNA reads TGTGCCAGTAGTAAGACAGCAGCTAACTATGGCTACACCTTC.